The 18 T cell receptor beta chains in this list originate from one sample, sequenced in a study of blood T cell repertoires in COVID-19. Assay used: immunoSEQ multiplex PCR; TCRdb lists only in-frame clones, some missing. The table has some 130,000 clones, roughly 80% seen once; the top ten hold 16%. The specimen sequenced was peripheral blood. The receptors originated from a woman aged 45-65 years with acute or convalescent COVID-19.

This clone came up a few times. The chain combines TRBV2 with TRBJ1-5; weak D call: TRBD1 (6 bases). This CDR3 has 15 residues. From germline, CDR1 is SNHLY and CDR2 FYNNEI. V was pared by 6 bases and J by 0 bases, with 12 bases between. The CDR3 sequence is CASRGQLDSNQPQHF. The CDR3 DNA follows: TGTGCCAGCAGAGGACAGCTCGATAGCAATCAGCCCCAGCATTTT.

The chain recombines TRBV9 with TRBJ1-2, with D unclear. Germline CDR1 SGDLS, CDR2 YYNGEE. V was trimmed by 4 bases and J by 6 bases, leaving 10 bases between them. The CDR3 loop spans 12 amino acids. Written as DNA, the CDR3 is TGTGCCAGCAGCCCCCGGGTTGATGGCTACACCTTC. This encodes CASSPRVDGYTF.

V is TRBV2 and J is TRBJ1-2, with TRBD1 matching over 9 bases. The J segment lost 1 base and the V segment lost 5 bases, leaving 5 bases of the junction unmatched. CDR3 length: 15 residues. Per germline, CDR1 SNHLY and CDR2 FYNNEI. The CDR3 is CASSSDRGLNYGYTF. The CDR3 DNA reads TGTGCCAGCAGTTCGGACAGGGGCCTTAACTATGGCTACACCTTC.

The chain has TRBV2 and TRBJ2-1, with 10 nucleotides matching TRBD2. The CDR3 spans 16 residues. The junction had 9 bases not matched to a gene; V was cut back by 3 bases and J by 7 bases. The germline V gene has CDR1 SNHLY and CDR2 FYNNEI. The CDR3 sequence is CASSDPAGGLVNEQFF. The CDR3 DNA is TGTGCCAGCAGTGATCCAGCGGGGGGGCTCGTTAATGAGCAGTTCTTC.

The CDR3 loop reads CASSEGAAGGKGYTF. Here the CDR3 DNA reads TGTGCCAGCAGCGAAGGGGCCGCAGGGGGAAAAGGCTACACCTTC. The chain has TRBV9 and TRBJ1-2, with 7 nucleotides matching TRBD1. V was clipped by 3 bases and J by 8 bases; unmatched bases: 13. CDR1 is SGDLS and CDR2 is YYNGEE in the germline V gene. The length of the CDR3 is 15 residues.

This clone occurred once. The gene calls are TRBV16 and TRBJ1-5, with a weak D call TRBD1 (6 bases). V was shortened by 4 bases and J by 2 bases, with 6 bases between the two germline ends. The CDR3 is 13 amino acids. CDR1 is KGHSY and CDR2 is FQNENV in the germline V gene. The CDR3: CASSPGGNQPQHF. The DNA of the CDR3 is TGTGCCAGCAGCCCAGGGGGCAATCAGCCCCAGCATTTT.

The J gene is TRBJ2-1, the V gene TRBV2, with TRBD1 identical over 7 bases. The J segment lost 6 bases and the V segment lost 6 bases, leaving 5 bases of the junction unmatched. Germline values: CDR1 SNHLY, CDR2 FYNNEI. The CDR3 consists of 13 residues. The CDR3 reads CASRGNRGNEQFF. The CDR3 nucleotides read TGTGCCAGCAGGGGGAACAGGGGCAATGAGCAGTTCTTC.

CDR3 loop: CSHSGTGYGYTF. CDR3 nucleotide sequence: TGCAGCCACTCGGGGACAGGATATGGCTACACCTTC. The J gene is TRBJ1-2, the V gene TRBV29-1; 8 bases align to TRBD1. From germline, CDR1 is SQVTM and CDR2 ANQGSEA. The ends lost 8 bases at V and 5 bases at J; junction bases unmatched: 7. The CDR3 has 12 residues.

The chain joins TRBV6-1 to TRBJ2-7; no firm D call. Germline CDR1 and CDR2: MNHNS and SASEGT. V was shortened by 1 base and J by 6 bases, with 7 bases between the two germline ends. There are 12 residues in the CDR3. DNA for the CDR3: TGTGCCAGCAGTGAAGGTAGTATCGAGCAGTACTTC. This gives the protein CASSEGSIEQYF.

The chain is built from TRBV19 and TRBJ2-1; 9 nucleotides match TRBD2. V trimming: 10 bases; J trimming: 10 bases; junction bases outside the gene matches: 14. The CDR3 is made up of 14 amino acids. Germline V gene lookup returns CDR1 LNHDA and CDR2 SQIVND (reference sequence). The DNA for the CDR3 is TGTGCCACCAACAGCGGGGGGACGATTGGGGAGCAGTTCTTC. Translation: CATNSGGTIGEQFF. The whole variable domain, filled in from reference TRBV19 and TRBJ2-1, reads DGGITQSPKYLFRKEGQNVTLSCEQNLNHDAMYWYRQDPGQGLRLIYYSQIVNDFQKGDIAEGYSVSREKKESFPLTVTSAQKNPTAFYLCATNSGGTIGEQFFGPGTRLTVL.

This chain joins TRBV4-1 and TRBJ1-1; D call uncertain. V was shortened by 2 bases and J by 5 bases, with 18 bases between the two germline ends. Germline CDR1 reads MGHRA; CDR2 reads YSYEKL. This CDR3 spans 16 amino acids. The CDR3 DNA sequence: TGCGCCAGCAGCCAATTCTTCAGGCTGGTACAGACTGAAGCTTTCTTT. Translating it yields CASSQFFRLVQTEAFF.

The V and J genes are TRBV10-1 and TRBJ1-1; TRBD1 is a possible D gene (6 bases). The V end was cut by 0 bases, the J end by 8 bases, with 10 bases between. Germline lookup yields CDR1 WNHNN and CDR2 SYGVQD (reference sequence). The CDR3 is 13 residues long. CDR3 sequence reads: CASSESRTDEAFF. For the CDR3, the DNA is TGCGCCAGCAGTGAGTCAAGGACAGACGAAGCTTTCTTT.

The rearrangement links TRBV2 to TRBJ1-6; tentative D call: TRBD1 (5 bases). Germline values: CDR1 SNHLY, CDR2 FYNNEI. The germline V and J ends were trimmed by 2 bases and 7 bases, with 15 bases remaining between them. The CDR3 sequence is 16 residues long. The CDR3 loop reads CASSERGGRLNSPLHF. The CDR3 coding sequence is TGTGCCAGCAGTGAAAGGGGAGGGAGGCTGAATTCACCCCTCCACTTT.

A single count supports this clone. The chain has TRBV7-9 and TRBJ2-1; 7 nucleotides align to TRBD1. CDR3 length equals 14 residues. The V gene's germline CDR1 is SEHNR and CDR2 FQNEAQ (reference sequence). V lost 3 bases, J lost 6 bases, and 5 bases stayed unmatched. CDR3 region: CASSFIDRVNEQFF. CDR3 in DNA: TGTGCCAGCAGCTTTATAGACAGGGTCAATGAGCAGTTCTTC.

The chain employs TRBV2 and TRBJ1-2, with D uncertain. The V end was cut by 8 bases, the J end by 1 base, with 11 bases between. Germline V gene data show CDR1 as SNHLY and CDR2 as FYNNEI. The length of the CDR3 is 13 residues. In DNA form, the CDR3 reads TGTGCCAGCCCAGTGTCAGATAACTATGGCTACACCTTC. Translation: CASPVSDNYGYTF. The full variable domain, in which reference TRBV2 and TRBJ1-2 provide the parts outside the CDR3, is EPEVTQTPSHQVTQMGQEVILRCVPISNHLYFYWYRQILGQKVEFLVSFYNNEISEKSEIFDDQFSVERPDGSNFTLKIRSTKLEDSAMYFCASPVSDNYGYTFGSGTRLTVV.

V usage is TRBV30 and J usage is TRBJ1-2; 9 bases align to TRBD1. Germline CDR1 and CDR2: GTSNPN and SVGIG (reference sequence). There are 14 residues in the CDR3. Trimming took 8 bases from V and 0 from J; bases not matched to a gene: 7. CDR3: CAAVGTGSNYGYTF. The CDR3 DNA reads TGTGCCGCGGTCGGGACAGGGTCTAACTATGGCTACACCTTC.

The CDR3 here is CASSLGQGKTFF. The CDR3 DNA reads as TGCGCCAGCAGCTTAGGACAGGGGAAGACTTTCTTT. The rearrangement links TRBV5-1 to TRBJ1-1; 9 nucleotides align to TRBD1. The CDR3 spans 12 residues. The junction had 5 bases not matched to a gene; V was cut back by 2 bases and J by 12 bases. The germline V gene encodes CDR1 SGHRS and CDR2 YFSETQ.

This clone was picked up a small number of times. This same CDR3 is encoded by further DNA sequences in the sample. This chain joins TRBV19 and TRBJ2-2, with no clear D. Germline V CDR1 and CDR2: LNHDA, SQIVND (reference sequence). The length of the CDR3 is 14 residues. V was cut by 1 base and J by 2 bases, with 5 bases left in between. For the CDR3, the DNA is TGTGCCAGTAGTATAGTGACTAACACCGGGGAGCTGTTTTTT. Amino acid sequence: CASSIVTNTGELFF.